Reported below is one T cell receptor (beta chain). Patients qualified if they had advanced solid tumors that lacked tumor-infiltrating lymphocytes. These data originate in a study of low-dose radiotherapy and immunotherapy resistance in tumors. The overall study: On an every-two-weeks schedule, patients received intravenous nivolumab 240 mg, along with ipilimumab 1 mg/kg every six weeks. Every day for four cycles from cycle 1 day 1, patients took 300 mg of oral aspirin.

This CDR3 has 13 amino acids. Germline CDR1 SGHVS, CDR2 FNYEAQ. The V end was cut by 5 bases, the J end by 1 base, with 8 bases between. Primers used for first-strand cDNA, a TRAV- and TRBV-specific set, covered both alpha and beta chains. A roughly 20-cycle PCR with a constant-region primer and V-primer adapter amplified TCRs. TCRdb independently ran MiXCR on the reads; one entry per CDR3 protein. Here the sample spans around 17,000 distinct CDR3 sequences, 70% being singletons. The chain has TRBV7-6 and TRBJ1-1; D unresolved. This TCR came from a human donor with advanced metastatic prostate, ovarian, gallbladder or colorectal cancer (not recorded which). This table probably holds off-target reads from a library built for another chain. CDR3 in DNA: TGTGCCAGCAGCATTCGGAGGAACACTGAAGCTTTCTTT. This sequence encodes CASSIRRNTEAFF.